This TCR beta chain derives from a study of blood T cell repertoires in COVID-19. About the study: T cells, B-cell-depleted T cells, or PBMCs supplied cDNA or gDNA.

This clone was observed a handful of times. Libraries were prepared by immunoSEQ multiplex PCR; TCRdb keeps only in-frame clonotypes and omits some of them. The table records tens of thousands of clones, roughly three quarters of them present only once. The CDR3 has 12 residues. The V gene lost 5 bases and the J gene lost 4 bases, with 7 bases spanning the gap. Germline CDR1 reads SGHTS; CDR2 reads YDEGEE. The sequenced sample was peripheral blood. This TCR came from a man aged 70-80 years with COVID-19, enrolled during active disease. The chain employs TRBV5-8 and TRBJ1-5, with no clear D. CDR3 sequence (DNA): TGTGCCAGCAGTTTTCTAAATCAGCCCCAGCATTTT. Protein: CASSFLNQPQHF.